The entry below gives a single T cell receptor (beta chain) sequence along with its context. The source of the sample is a study of blood T cell repertoires in COVID-19. About the study: T cells, B-cell-depleted T cells, or PBMCs supplied cDNA or gDNA.

As originally analysed: From reference gene primer amplification, estimates of nucleated cell counts were derived. The data were produced by immunoSEQ multiplex PCR, yet TCRdb's version contains in-frame clones alone and is incomplete. V and J calls and clone size are those listed in that table; D and trimming were worked out from the DNA. The sample shows 200,000 to 250,000 clones, roughly four fifths of them seen only once. This CDR3 spans 15 amino acids. The V gene end was trimmed by 6 bases and the J gene end by 7 bases; junction bases not matched to a gene: 12. Germline lookup yields CDR1 MNHEY and CDR2 SVGAGI. Clinical history reported by participants formed the basis on which cohorts were assigned. A case of COVID-19 had been met by exposed participants within 2 weeks before study entry.

The sequencing sample was made of PBMCs or T cells enriched from blood (not recorded which). This chain connects TRBV6-5 to TRBJ1-2, with 9 bases that match TRBD1. This TCR was sampled from a woman aged 45-65 years who had been exposed to COVID-19. CDR3 region: CASSYGRGQGGGYTF. DNA for the CDR3: TGTGCCAGCAGCTACGGAAGGGGACAGGGAGGTGGCTACACCTTC.